This T cell receptor (beta chain) was observed in a study of cytomegalovirus exposure and HLA in healthy donors. Notes on this clone: Its specificity is not known.

Findings and limits, study-wide: With further analysis later on, most CMV-associated TCR beta chains appeared HLA-restricted.

Both 60 Vbeta primers and 13 Jbeta primers went into the PCR. Sequenced by immunoSEQ multiplex PCR; TCRdb stores in-frame clones only, minus some. Of some 54,000 clones listed, 70% to 90% are singletons. The CDR3 is made up of 15 amino acids. Germline CDR1 SEHNR, CDR2 FQNEAQ (reference sequence). The V segment lost 5 bases and the J segment 0 bases; nucleotides outside the gene matches: 5. The sample was PBMCs. V is TRBV7-9 and J is TRBJ2-7, with 9 bases aligning to TRBD1. The origin of this receptor is a male donor in good health and CMV-seronegative. CDR3 sequence: CASSPGTGSSYEQYF. The CDR3 DNA reads TGTGCCAGCAGCCCCGGGACAGGGAGCTCCTACGAGCAGTACTTC.